The TCR beta chain described here comes from a study of blood T cells in healthy people across ages. The CDR3 extends over 18 amino acids. Germline V lookup: CDR1 SGDLS, CDR2 YYNGEE. Using a J-beta primer mix together with a sample-barcoded 5' primer, a second PCR was run for roughly 7 to 11 cycles. Via MiXCR, TCRdb re-called the 5' RACE reads, giving one row per CDR3 protein. The data contain 750,000 to 950,000 distinct CDR3 sequences, 20% to 30% of them singletons. This same sample was also part of a study on T cells of mothers and their children.

The source of this sequence is a boy aged 5-17 years in good health. The sequenced sample was blood. The gene calls are TRBV9 and TRBJ2-1; 13 nucleotides align to TRBD2. The DNA end favors TRBJ2-5, so the J call may be wrong. DNA of the CDR3: TGTGCCAGCAGCGCAACCCTGACTAGCGGGGGGTCGGGTGAGACCCAGTACTTC. Translation gives CASSATLTSGGSGETQYF.